This entry features one T cell receptor beta chain sequence. The sample belongs to a study of T cell changes during pregnancy in multiple sclerosis. CDR3 length equals 12 residues. Germline CDR1 is SGHVS and CDR2 is FQNEAQ. The V end was cut by 6 bases, the J end by 6 bases, with 8 bases between. Assay used: immunoSEQ multiplex PCR; TCRdb lists only in-frame clones, some missing. The sample yields tens of thousands of clones, just under 95% seen once. The chain recombines TRBV7-8 with TRBJ2-2; D is undetermined. The receptor comes from a female donor with multiple sclerosis, enrolled in a pregnancy study. The sequences come from peripheral blood, collected in the second trimester of pregnancy. CDR3 sequence reads: CASRHLAGELFF. The CDR3 DNA reads TGTGCCAGCAGACATTTGGCCGGGGAGCTGTTTTTT.